One sample yielded the 20 T cell receptor beta chains listed below, sequenced in a study of early T cells in non-severe SARS-CoV-2 infection. MiXCR, run by TCRdb on the 5' RACE reads, gives a single entry per CDR3 protein. The sample has 70,000 or so distinct CDR3 sequences; 10% are singletons. The specimen comprised whole blood, sampled at baseline. These receptors were obtained from an adult who was a healthcare worker with PCR-confirmed SARS-CoV-2 infection or an uninfected control (not recorded which).

This clonotype has more than one count but fewer than ten. The V and J genes are TRBV30 and TRBJ1-1; the match to TRBD1 covers 7 bases. Trimming cost V 5 bases and J 0 bases; bases outside gene matches: 9. Germline CDR1 GTSNPN, CDR2 SVGIG (reference sequence). The CDR3 contains 15 residues. The CDR3 reads CAWGTGVGLNTEAFF. The CDR3 nucleotides are TGTGCCTGGGGAACAGGGGTCGGGCTGAACACTGAAGCTTTCTTT.

This clonotype was picked up a small number of times. The rearrangement joins TRBV18 to TRBJ1-5; D uncertain. Germline CDR1 reads KGHSH; CDR2 reads LQKENI. Trimming took off 5 bases at V and 5 bases at J, with 13 bases between the two ends. This CDR3 region has 14 residues. This chain's CDR3 is CASSKGPGDQPQHF. The CDR3 bases are TGTGCCAGCTCAAAAGGGCCCGGGGATCAGCCCCAGCATTTT. The whole variable domain, filled in from reference TRBV18 and TRBJ1-5, reads NAGVMQNPRHLVRRRGQEARLRCSPMKGHSHVYWYRQLPEEGLKFMVYLQKENIIDESGMPKERFSAEFPKEGPSILRIQQVVRGDSAAYFCASSKGPGDQPQHFGDGTRLSIL.

This clonotype was recorded at least ten times. This sequence joins TRBV5-1 and TRBJ1-2, with D possibly matching TRBD1 (5 bases). Trimming left V 0 bases short and J 5 bases short, with 11 bases between. This CDR3 is built from 14 residues. From germline, CDR1 is SGHRS and CDR2 YFSETQ. CDR3 sequence: CASSLGGIQYGYTF. CDR3 bases: TGCGCCAGCAGCTTGGGGGGGATTCAGTATGGCTACACCTTC.

This clonotype was seen repeatedly, ten times or more. The V and J genes are TRBV5-4 and TRBJ2-3; TRBD2 agrees at 13 bases. CDR1 is SGHNT and CDR2 is YYREEE in the germline V gene (reference sequence). This CDR3 is 16 amino acids long. The V gene end was trimmed by 4 bases and the J gene end by 4 bases; junction bases not matched to a gene: 6. The CDR3 loop is CASSPRLAGGPDTQYF. CDR3 bases: TGTGCCAGCAGCCCAAGACTAGCGGGGGGACCAGATACGCAGTATTTT.

The table lists this clonotype with many counts. The chain couples TRBV7-2 to TRBJ2-6; D may be TRBD1 (6 bases). CDR3 length equals 16 residues. CDR1 is SGHTA and CDR2 is FQGNSA in the germline V gene. Between the trimmed V and J ends, which lost 5 bases and 2 bases, there was a span of 13 bases. The CDR3 nucleotides are TGTGCCAGCAGCCCCGACAGGTTGACTGGGGCCAACGTCCTGACTTTC. Translation: CASSPDRLTGANVLTF.

The chain combines TRBV9 with TRBJ2-3; no clear D. Trimming cost V 4 bases and J 2 bases, with 14 bases left between them. CDR1 SGDLS and CDR2 YYNGEE come from the germline V gene. This CDR3 comprises 15 residues. The CDR3: CASSLFDRYTDTQYF. Written as DNA, the CDR3 is TGTGCCAGCAGCCTTTTCGACCGTTACACAGATACGCAGTATTTT.

This clonotype was counted only a few times. CDR3 in amino acids: CAISADSGANVLTF. DNA of the CDR3: TGTGCCATCAGTGCAGACTCTGGGGCCAACGTCCTGACTTTC. The chain carries TRBV10-3 and TRBJ2-6; D gene uncertain. V was shortened by 4 bases and J by 0 bases, with 4 bases between the two germline ends. This CDR3 comprises 14 residues. Per germline, CDR1 ENHRY and CDR2 SYGVKD.

This clonotype was detected a few times. The chain employs TRBV2 and TRBJ2-7; 7 bases align to TRBD1. V shed 6 bases, J shed 4 bases, and the junction held 6 bases outside the gene matches. This CDR3 region has 13 residues. Germline assignment: CDR1 SNHLY and CDR2 FYNNEI. CDR3 bases: TGTGCCAGCAGAATGGGACAGATTTACGAGCAGTACTTC. Its translation: CASRMGQIYEQYF.

This clonotype was seen ten or more times. The rearrangement joins TRBV5-1 to TRBJ2-2; 8 bases fit TRBD1. CDR3 length: 16 amino acids. Germline V gene sequence: CDR1 SGHRS, CDR2 YFSETQ. Trimming at V came to 1 base and at J to 3 bases, leaving 5 bases not matched to a gene. The DNA for the CDR3 is TGCGCCAGCAGCTTGTCTCAGGGGGCAGACACCGGGGAGCTGTTTTTT. Translating gives CASSLSQGADTGELFF. The full variable domain, with the rest looked up from reference TRBV5-1 and TRBJ2-2, is KAGVTQTPRYLIKTRGQQVTLSCSPISGHRSVSWYQQTPGQGLQFLFEYFSETQRNKGNFPGRFSGRQFSNSRSEMNVSTLELGDSALYLCASSLSQGADTGELFFGEGSRLTVL.

The chain carries TRBV7-9 and TRBJ2-3; 8 nucleotides line up with TRBD2. J gave up 2 bases and V 6 bases, and 4 bases lay outside the gene matches. This CDR3 region has 14 residues. Germline V lookup: CDR1 SEHNR, CDR2 FQNEAQ (reference sequence). The DNA for the CDR3 is TGTGCCAGCAGACGGGAGGGTCCCACAGATACGCAGTATTTT. Protein: CASRREGPTDTQYF.

A few counts support this clonotype. V is TRBV6-5 and J is TRBJ1-4, with a possible D match to TRBD1 (5 bases). V dropped 2 bases and J dropped 5 bases, with 9 bases sitting between them. CDR3 size: 14 residues. Germline-derived CDR1 and CDR2 are MNHEY and SVGAGI. The CDR3 DNA follows: TGTGCCAGCAGTTACGGCTGGGGGAATGAAAAACTGTTTTTT. The encoded protein is CASSYGWGNEKLFF.

The V call is TRBV7-9, the J call TRBJ1-1; TRBD1 might be the D (6 bases). With 2 bases removed from V and 7 bases from J, the gap between germline ends came to 20 bases. Germline loops: CDR1 SEHNR, CDR2 FQNEAQ (reference sequence). CDR3 length: 16 amino acids. The CDR3 nucleotides read TGTGCCAGCAGCTTATTCGTCCATGCCAGGGGCGTTGAAGCTTTCTTT. Amino acids: CASSLFVHARGVEAFF.

The chain employs TRBV15 and TRBJ2-5; TRBD2 matches 9 bases. This CDR3 spans 16 amino acids. V shed 5 bases, J shed 4 bases, and the junction held 11 bases outside the gene matches. Germline lookup yields CDR1 LNHNV and CDR2 YYDKDF (reference sequence). CDR3 sequence reads: CATSGRSGGPSETQYF. CDR3 DNA: TGTGCCACCAGCGGCCGGAGCGGGGGGCCTTCAGAGACCCAGTACTTC.

This clonotype was counted between two and nine times. This sequence joins TRBV29-1 and TRBJ2-3; D call uncertain. The CDR3 is 13 residues long. V was trimmed by 6 bases and J by 1 base, leaving 11 bases between them. Germline V gene sequence: CDR1 SQVTM, CDR2 ANQGSEA. The DNA for the CDR3 is TGCAGCGTCGATCCCCGAGGCACAGATACGCAGTATTTT. Translating gives CSVDPRGTDTQYF.

This sequence joins TRBV6-4 and TRBJ1-4; 7 bases line up with TRBD1. Trimming cost V 6 bases and J 8 bases; bases outside gene matches: 6. The CDR3 has 13 amino acids. From germline, CDR1 is MRHNA and CDR2 SNTAGT. The CDR3 is CASSAHRGEKLFF. The CDR3 nucleotides read TGTGCCAGCAGCGCCCACAGGGGAGAAAAACTGTTTTTT.

The CDR3 region is CATQGSTGTDTQYF. The CDR3 DNA reads TGTGCCACCCAAGGATCCACAGGGACAGATACGCAGTATTTT. The chain employs TRBV10-3 and TRBJ2-3, with a weak D call TRBD1 (6 bases). The CDR3 is 14 amino acids. The V end lost 10 bases, the J end lost 3 bases, and 17 bases lay between the germline ends. Germline V lookup: CDR1 ENHRY, CDR2 SYGVKD.

The chain couples TRBV27 to TRBJ2-7; no clear D gene. The CDR3 is 14 amino acids. CDR1 is MNHEY, CDR2 SMNVEV, per germline (reference sequence). Trimming removed 10 bases from V and 1 base from J, with 17 bases in between. The CDR3 sequence is CATPFRTTSYEQYF. In nucleotides, the CDR3 is TGTGCCACGCCATTCCGAACCACTTCCTACGAGCAGTACTTC.

The chain links TRBV15 to TRBJ2-4, with D possibly TRBD2 on 5 matching bases. Germline loops: CDR1 LNHNV, CDR2 YYDKDF (reference sequence). The CDR3 extends over 15 amino acids. Trimming cost V 4 bases and J 0 bases, with 10 bases left between them. The CDR3: CATSTEGLAKNIQYF. In DNA form, the CDR3 reads TGTGCCACCAGCACGGAAGGACTAGCCAAAAACATTCAGTACTTC.

This clonotype came up a few times. The chain employs TRBV4-1 and TRBJ2-3, with D maybe TRBD2 (5 bases). The V gene's germline CDR1 is MGHRA and CDR2 YSYEKL. The length of the CDR3 is 14 residues. V was shortened by 2 bases and J by 3 bases, with 9 bases between the two germline ends. CDR3 sequence: CASSQNPGTDTQYF. The DNA for the CDR3 is TGCGCCAGCAGCCAAAATCCGGGGACAGATACGCAGTATTTT.

This clonotype was detected only a few times. The chain employs TRBV30 and TRBJ2-7; D ambiguous. CDR3 length equals 18 residues. V lost 4 bases and J lost 9, with 34 bases in between. The germline V gene has CDR1 GTSNPN and CDR2 SVGIG (reference sequence). The CDR3 loop reads CAWKGRPGIFPPSSGQYF. The CDR3 region has the DNA TGTGCCTGGAAGGGTCGGCCAGGCATTTTCCCACCCTCGTCGGGGCAGTACTTC.